This note documents a single T cell receptor (beta chain) sequence. The antigen remains undetermined. The data originate from a study of cytomegalovirus exposure and HLA in healthy donors. In the study overall: Unique TCRs numbering some 77 million, obtained from HLA-typed donors, made up an early data release.

Study-level findings and limits: TCR association rates varied by HLA locus in a later analysis, with DRB1 highest and HLA-C lowest.

Germline CDR1 is MNHEY and CDR2 is SVGAGI. V was shortened by 6 bases and J by 4 bases, with 12 bases between the two germline ends. The CDR3 consists of 13 residues. This PCR relied on a set of 60 Vbeta primers and 13 Jbeta primers. The method was immunoSEQ multiplex PCR; TCRdb's version includes in-frame clones alone and lacks a portion of them. The table includes around 150,000 clones, 80% detected once. The chain links TRBV6-5 to TRBJ2-5, with D maybe TRBD2 (6 bases). This receptor was identified in a man under 40 in good health and CMV-seronegative. The sample was PBMCs. Written as DNA, the CDR3 is TGTGCCAGCAGCCGCGGGACTGGAGAGACCCAGTACTTC. Translating gives CASSRGTGETQYF.